Listed here is a single T cell receptor beta chain. The data are from a study of blood T cell repertoires in COVID-19. As for the study in general: Donors in the United States, Italy and Spain gave samples during acute or convalescent COVID-19. T cells, B-cell-depleted T cells, or PBMCs provided the cDNA or gDNA that served as material.

Per the authors' pipeline: Nucleated cell number was recorded as an estimate derived from reference gene primer amplification. Clones were read by immunoSEQ multiplex PCR, and TCRdb kept only the in-frame ones, dropping some. For V, J and clone size, that table is used; D and trimming come from the DNA. Of over 100,000 clones in the sample, roughly 84% are singletons; the top ten hold approximately 1.5%. The sequence was obtained from a man aged 35-49 years with acute or convalescent COVID-19. Sequenced material: peripheral blood.

The CDR3 loop reads CASSLGQGFGGYTF. The CDR3, as DNA: TGTGCCAGCAGCTTAGGGCAGGGGTTTGGTGGCTACACCTTC. The chain employs TRBV7-2 and TRBJ1-2; tentative D call: TRBD1 (6 bases). Trimming removed 1 base from V and 7 bases from J, with 13 bases in between. The CDR3 loop spans 14 amino acids. Germline V gene sequence: CDR1 SGHTA, CDR2 FQGNSA.